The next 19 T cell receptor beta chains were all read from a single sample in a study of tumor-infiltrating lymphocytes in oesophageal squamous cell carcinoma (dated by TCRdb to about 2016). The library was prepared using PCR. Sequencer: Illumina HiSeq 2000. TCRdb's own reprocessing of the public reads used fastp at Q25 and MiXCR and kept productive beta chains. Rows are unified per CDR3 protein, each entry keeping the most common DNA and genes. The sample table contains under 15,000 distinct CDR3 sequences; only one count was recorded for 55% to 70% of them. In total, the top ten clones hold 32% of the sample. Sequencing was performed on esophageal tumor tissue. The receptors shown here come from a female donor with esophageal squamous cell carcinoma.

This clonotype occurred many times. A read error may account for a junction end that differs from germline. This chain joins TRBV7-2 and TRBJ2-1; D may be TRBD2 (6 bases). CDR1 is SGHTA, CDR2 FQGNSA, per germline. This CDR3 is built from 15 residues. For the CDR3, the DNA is TGTGCCAGCAGCCGCTCCGGGAGTATTAGCTCACCCCTCCACTTC. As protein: CASSRSGSISSPLHF.

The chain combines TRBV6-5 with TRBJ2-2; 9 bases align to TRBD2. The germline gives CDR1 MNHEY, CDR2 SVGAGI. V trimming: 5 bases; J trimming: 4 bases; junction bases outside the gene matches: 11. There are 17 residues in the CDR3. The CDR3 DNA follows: TGTGCCAGCAGTGCCGCAGGCGGGGGGGCCGTCACCGGGGAGCTGTTTTTT. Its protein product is CASSAAGGGAVTGELFF.

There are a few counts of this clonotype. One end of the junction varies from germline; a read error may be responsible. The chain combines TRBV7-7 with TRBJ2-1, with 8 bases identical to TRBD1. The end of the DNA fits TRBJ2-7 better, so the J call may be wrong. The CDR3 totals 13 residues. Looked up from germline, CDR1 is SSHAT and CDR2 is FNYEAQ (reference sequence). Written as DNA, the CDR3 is TGTGCTAGCAGCAGCGACAGGGGTGGCGAGCAGTACTTC. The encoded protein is CASSSDRGGEQYF.

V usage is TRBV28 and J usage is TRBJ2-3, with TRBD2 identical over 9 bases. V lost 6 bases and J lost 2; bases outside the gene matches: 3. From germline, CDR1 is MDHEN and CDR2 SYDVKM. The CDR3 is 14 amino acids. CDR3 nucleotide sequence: TGTGCCAGCAGGCTAGCGGGACACACAGATACGCAGTATTTT. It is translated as CASRLAGHTDTQYF.

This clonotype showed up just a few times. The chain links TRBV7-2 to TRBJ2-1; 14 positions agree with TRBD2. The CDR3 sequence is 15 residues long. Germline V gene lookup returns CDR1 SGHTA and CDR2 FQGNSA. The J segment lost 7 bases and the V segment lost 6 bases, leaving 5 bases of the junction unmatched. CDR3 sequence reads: CASSLGLAGVNEQFF. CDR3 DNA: TGTGCCAGCAGTTTGGGACTAGCGGGAGTTAATGAGCAGTTCTTC.

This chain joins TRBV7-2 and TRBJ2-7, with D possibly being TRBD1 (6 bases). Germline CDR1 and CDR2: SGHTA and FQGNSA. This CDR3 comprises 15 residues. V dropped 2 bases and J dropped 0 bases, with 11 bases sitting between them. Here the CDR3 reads CASSLRDTHSYEQYF. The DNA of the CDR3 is TGTGCCAGCAGCTTAAGGGACACCCACTCCTACGAGCAGTACTTC.

The CDR3 DNA is TGTGCCAGCAGTTTCGGCACTGAAGCTTTCTTT. This translates into CASSFGTEAFF. The chain is built from TRBV12-3 or TRBV12-4 and TRBJ1-1; D uncertain. Deletions cut 3 bases from V and 4 bases from J, with 3 bases between. The CDR3 runs to 11 residues.

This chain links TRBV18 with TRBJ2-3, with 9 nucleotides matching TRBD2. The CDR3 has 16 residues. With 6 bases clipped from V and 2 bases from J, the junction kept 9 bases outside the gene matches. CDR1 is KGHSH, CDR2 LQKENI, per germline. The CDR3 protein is CASSLRLAGPTDTQYF. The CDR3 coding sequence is TGTGCCAGCTCTCTACGGCTAGCGGGACCCACAGATACGCAGTATTTT.

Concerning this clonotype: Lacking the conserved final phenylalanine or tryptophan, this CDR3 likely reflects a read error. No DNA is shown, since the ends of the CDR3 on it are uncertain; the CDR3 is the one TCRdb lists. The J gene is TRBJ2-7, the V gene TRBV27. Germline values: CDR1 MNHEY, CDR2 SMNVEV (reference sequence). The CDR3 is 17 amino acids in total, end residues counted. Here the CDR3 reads CASSPNHNTNYGYTFGS.

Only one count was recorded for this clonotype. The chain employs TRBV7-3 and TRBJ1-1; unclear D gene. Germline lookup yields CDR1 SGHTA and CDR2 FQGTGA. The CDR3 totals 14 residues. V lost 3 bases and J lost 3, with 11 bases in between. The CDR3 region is CASSFLTLDTEAFF. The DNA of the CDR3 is TGTGCCAGCAGCTTCCTGACTTTGGACACTGAAGCTTTCTTT.

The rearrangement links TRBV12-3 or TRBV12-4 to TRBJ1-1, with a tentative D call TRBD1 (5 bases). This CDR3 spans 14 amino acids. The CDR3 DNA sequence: TGTGCGCCTGACCACGGGGGGGGTATGGCTGAAGCTTTCTTT. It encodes CAPDHGGGMAEAFF.

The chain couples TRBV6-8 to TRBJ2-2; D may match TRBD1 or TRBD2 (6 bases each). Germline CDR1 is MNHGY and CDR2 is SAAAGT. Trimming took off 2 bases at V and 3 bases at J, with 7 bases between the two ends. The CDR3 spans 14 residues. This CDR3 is CASSYRGDTGELFF. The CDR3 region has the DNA TGTGCCAGCAGTTACAGGGGGGACACCGGGGAGCTGTTTTTT.

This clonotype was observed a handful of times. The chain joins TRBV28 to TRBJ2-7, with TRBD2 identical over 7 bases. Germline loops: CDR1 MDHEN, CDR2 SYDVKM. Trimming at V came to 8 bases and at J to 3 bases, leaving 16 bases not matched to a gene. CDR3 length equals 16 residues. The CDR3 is CASFSRAASGSYEQYF. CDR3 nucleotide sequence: TGTGCCAGCTTCTCCCGAGCGGCTAGCGGTAGCTACGAGCAGTACTTC.

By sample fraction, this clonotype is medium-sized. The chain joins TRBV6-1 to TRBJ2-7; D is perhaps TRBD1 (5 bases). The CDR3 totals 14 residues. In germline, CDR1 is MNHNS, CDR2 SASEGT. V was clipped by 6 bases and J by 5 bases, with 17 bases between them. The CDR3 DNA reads TGTGCCAGCAGGGCGAAGGGGCCTCCCAACGAGCAGTACTTC. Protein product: CASRAKGPPNEQYF.

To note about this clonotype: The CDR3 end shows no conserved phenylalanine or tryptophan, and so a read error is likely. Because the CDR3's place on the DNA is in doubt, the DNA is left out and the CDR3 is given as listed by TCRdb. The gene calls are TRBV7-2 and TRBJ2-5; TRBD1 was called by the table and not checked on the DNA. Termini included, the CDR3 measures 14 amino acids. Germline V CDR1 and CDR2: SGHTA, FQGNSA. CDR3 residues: CASSLLPGGYTFGS.

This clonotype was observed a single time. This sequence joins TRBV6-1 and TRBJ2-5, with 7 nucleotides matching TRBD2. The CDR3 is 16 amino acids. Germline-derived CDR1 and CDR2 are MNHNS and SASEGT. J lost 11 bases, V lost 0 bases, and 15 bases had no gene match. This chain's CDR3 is CASSEAGRWGRAGQYF. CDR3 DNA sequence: TGTGCCAGCAGTGAAGCGGGAAGGTGGGGGAGAGCGGGGCAGTACTTC.

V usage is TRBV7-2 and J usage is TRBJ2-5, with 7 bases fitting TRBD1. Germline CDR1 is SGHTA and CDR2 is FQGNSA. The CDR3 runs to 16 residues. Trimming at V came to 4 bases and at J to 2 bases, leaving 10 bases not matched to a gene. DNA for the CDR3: TGTGCCAGCAGCTCGCCAATTGGGACAGATCAAGAGACCCAGTACTTC. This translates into CASSSPIGTDQETQYF.

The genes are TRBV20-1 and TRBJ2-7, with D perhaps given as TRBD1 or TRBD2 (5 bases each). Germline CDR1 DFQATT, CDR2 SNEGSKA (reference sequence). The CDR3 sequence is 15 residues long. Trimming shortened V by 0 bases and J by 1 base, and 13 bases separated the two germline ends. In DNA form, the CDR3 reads TGCAGTGCTAGAGATCAGGGAGTGAATTCCTACGAGCAGTACTTC. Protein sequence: CSARDQGVNSYEQYF.

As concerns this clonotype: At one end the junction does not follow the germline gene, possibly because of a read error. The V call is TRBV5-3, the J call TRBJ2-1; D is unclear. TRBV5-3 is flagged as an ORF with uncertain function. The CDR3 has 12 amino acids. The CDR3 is CASSLDSNEQFF. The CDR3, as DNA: TGTGCCAGCAGCTTAGATTCTAATGAGCAGTTCTTC.